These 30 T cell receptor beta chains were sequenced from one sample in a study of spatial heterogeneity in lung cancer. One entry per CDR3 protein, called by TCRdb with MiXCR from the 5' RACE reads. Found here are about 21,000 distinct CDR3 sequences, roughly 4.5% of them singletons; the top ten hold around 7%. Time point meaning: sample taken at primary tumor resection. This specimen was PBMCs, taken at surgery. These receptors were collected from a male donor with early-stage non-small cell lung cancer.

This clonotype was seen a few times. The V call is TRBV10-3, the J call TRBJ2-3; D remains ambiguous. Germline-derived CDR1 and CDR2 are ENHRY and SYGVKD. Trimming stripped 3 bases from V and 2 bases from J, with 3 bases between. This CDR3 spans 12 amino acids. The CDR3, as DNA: TGTGCCATCAGTGAACTCACAGATACGCAGTATTTT. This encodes CAISELTDTQYF.

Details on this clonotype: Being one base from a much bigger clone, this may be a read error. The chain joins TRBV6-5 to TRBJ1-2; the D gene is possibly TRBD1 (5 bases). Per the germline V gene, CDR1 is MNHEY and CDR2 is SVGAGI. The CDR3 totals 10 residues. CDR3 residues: CASWDYVYTF. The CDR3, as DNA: TGTGCCAGCTGGGACTATGTCTACACCTTC.

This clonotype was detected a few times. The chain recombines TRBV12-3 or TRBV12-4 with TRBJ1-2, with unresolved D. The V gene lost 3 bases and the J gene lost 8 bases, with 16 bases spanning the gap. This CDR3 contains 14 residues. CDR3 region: CASSFLLRAVGYTF. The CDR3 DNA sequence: TGTGCCAGCAGTTTTCTCCTCCGGGCGGTCGGCTACACCTTC.

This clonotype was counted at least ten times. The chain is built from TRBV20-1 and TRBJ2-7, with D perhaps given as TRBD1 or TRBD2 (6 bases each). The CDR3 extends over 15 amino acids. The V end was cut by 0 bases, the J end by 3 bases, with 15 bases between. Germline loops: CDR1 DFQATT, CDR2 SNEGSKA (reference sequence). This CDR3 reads CSAREGGGRGYEQYF. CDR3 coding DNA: TGCAGTGCTAGAGAAGGTGGGGGGCGAGGCTACGAGCAGTACTTC.

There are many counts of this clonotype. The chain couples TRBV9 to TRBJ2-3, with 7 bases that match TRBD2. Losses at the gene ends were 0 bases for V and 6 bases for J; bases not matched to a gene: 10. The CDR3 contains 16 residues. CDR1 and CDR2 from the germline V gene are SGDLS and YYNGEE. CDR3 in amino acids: CASSVAAGRGGDTQYF. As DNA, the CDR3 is TGTGCCAGCAGCGTAGCGGCTGGGAGGGGCGGTGATACGCAGTATTTT. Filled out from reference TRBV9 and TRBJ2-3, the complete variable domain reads DSGVTQTPKHLITATGQRVTLRCSPRSGDLSVYWYQQSLDQGLQFLIQYYNGEERAKGNILERFSAQQFPDLHSELNLSSLELGDSALYFCASSVAAGRGGDTQYFGPGTRLTVL.

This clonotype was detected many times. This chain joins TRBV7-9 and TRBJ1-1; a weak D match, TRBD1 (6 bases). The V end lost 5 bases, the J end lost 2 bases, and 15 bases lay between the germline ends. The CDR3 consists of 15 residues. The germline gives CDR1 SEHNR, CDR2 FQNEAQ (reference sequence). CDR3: CASSRSQGLNTEAFF. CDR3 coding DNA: TGTGCCAGCAGCCGGTCACAGGGCCTTAACACTGAAGCTTTCTTT.

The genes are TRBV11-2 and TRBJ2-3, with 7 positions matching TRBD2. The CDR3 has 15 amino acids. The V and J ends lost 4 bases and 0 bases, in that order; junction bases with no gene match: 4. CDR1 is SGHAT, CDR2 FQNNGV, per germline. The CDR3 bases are TGTGCCAGCAGCTCCCGTAGCGGGAGCACAGATACGCAGTATTTT. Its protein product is CASSSRSGSTDTQYF.

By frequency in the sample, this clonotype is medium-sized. This CDR3 is CASSPTGPPYEQYF. The CDR3 DNA reads as TGTGCCAGCAGTCCCACAGGCCCTCCCTACGAGCAGTACTTC. The rearrangement joins TRBV28 to TRBJ2-7; tentative D call: TRBD1 (5 bases). Looked up from germline, CDR1 is MDHEN and CDR2 is SYDVKM. The germline V and J ends were trimmed by 5 bases and 2 bases, with 13 bases remaining between them. The CDR3 length is 14 residues.

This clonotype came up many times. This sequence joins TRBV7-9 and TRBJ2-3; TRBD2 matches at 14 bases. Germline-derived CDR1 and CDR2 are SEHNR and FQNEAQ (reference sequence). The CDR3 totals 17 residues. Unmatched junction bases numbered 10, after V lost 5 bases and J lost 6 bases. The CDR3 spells CASSPLPGLAGVDTQYF. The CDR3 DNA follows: TGTGCCAGCAGCCCATTACCGGGACTAGCGGGAGTCGATACGCAGTATTTT. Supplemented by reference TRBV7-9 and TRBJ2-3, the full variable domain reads DTGVSQNPRHKITKRGQNVTFRCDPISEHNRLYWYRQTLGQGPEFLTYFQNEAQLEKSRLLSDRFSAERPKGSFSTLEIQRTEQGDSAMYLCASSPLPGLAGVDTQYFGPGTRLTVL.

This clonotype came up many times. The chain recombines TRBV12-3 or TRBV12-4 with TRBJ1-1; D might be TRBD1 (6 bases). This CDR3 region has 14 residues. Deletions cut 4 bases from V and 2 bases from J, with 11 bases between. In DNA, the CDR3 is TGTGCCAGCAGTTCAGGACAGCCTAACACTGAAGCTTTCTTT. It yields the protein CASSSGQPNTEAFF.

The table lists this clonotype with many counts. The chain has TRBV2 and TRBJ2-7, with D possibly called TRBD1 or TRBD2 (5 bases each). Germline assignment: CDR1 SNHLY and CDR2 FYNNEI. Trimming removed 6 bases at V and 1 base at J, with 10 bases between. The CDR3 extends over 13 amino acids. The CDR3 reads CASSRGESYEQYF. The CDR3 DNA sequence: TGTGCCAGCAGCCGAGGGGAATCCTACGAGCAGTACTTC.

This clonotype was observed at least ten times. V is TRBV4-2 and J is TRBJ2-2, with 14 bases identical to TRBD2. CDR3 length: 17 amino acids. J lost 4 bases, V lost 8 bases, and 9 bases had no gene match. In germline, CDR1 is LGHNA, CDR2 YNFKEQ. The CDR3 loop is CASEVGGLAGVTGELFF. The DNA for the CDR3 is TGTGCCAGCGAAGTAGGGGGACTAGCGGGAGTCACCGGGGAGCTGTTTTTT.

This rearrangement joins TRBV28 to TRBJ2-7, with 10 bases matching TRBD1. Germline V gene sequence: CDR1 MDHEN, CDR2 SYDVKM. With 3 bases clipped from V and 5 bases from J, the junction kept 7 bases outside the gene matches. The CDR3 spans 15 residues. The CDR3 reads CASSFRGQGSHEQYF. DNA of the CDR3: TGTGCCAGCAGTTTTAGGGGACAGGGGTCCCACGAGCAGTACTTC.

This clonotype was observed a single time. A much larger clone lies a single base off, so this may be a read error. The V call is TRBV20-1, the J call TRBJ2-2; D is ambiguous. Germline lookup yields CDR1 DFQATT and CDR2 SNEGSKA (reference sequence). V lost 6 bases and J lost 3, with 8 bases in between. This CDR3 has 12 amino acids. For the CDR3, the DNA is TGCAGTGCGGATGAGGACACCGGGGAGCTGTTTTTT. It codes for CSADEDTGELFF.

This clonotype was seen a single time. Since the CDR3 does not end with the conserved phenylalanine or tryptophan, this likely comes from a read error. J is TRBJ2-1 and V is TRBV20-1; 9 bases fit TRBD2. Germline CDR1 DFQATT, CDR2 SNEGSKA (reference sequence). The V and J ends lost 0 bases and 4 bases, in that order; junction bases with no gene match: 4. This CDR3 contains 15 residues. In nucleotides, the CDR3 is TGCAGTGCTAGAGATCCGAGCGGGGGGTACAATGAGCAGTTCTCC. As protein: CSARDPSGGYNEQFS.

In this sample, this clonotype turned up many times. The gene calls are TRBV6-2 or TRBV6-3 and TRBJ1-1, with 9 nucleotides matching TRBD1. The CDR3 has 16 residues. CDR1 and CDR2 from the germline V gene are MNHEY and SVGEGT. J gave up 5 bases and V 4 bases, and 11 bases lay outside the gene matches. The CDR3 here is CASSSILQGAKTEAFF. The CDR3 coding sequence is TGTGCCAGCAGTTCCATCTTACAGGGGGCTAAGACTGAAGCTTTCTTT.

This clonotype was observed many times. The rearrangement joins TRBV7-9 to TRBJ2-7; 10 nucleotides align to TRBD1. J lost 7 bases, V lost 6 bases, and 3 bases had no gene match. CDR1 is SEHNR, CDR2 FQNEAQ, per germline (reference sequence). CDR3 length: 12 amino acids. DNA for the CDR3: TGTGCCAGCAGAGACAGGGGGCGAGAGCAGTACTTC. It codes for CASRDRGREQYF.

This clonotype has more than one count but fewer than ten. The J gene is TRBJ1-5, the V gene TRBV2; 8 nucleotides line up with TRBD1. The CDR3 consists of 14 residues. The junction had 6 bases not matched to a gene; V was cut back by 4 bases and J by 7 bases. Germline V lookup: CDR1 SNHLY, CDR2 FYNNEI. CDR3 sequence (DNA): TGTGCCAGCAGTGGACAGGGGTTGGTACAGCCCCAGCATTTT. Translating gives CASSGQGLVQPQHF.

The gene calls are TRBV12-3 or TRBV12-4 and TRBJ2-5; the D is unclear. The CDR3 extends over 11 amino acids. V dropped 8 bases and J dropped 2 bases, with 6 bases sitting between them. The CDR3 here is CASGQQETQYF. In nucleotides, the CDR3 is TGTGCCAGCGGGCAGCAAGAGACCCAGTACTTC.

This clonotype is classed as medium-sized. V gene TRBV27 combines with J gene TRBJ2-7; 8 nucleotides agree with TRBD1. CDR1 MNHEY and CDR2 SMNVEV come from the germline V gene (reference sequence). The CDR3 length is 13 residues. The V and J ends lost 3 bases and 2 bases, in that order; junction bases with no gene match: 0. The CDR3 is CASSLTGAYEQYF. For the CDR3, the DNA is TGTGCCAGCAGTTTGACAGGGGCCTACGAGCAGTACTTC.

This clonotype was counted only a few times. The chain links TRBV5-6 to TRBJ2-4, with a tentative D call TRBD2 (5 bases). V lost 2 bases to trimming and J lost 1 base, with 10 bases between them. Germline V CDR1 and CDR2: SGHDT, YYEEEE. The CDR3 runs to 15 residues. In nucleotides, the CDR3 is TGTGCCAGCAGCTTAGCGGATTTCGCCAAAAACATTCAGTACTTC. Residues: CASSLADFAKNIQYF.

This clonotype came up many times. The CDR3 DNA reads TGCGCCAGCAGCCAAGATGTTGAGTGGCTAGCCGAGCAGTACTTC. Its protein product is CASSQDVEWLAEQYF. The rearrangement uses TRBV4-3 and TRBJ2-7; D possibly corresponds to TRBD2 (5 bases). Trimming shortened V by 0 bases and J by 6 bases, and 15 bases separated the two germline ends. CDR3 length: 15 residues. Germline loops: CDR1 LGHNA, CDR2 YSLEER.

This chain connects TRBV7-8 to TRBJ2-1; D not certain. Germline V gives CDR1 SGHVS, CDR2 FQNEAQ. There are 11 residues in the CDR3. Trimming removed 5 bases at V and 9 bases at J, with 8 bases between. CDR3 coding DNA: TGTGCCAGCAGCCCGACGAGTGAGCAGTTCTTC. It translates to CASSPTSEQFF.

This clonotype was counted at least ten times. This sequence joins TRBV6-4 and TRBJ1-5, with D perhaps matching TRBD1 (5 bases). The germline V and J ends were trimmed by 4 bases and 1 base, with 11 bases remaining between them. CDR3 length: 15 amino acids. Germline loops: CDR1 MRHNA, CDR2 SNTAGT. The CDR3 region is CASSAGGDSNQPQHF. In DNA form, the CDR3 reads TGTGCCAGCAGTGCAGGAGGGGACAGCAATCAGCCCCAGCATTTT.

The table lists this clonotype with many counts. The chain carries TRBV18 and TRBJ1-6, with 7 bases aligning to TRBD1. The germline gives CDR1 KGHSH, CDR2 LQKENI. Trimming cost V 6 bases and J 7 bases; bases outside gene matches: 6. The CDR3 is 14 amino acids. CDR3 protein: CASSRDRENSPLHF. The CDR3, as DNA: TGTGCCAGCTCGCGTGACAGGGAAAATTCACCCCTCCACTTT.

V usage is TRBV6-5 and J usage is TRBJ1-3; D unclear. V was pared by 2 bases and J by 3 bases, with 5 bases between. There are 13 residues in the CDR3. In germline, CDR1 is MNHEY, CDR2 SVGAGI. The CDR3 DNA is TGTGCCAGCAGTTACAGCCGTGGAAACACCATATATTTT. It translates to CASSYSRGNTIYF.

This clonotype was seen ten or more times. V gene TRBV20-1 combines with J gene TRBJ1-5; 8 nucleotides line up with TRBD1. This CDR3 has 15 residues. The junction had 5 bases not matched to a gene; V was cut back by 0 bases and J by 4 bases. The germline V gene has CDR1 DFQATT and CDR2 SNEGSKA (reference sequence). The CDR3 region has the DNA TGCAGTGCTAGAGATCCCCAGGGGGCGAATCAGCCCCAGCATTTT. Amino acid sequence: CSARDPQGANQPQHF.

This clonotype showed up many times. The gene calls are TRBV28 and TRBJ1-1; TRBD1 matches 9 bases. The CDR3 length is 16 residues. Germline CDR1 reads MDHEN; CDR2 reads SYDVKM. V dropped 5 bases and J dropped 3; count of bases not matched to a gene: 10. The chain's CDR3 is CASSQDRGRLHTEAFF. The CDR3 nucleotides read TGTGCCAGCAGTCAGGACAGGGGCCGACTTCACACTGAAGCTTTCTTT.

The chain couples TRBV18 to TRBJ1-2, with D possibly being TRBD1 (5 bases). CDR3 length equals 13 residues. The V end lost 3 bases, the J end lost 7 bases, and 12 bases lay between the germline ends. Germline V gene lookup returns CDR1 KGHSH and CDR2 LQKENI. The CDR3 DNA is TGTGCCAGCTCACCGACAGAGTCAATTGGCTACACCTTC. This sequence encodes CASSPTESIGYTF.

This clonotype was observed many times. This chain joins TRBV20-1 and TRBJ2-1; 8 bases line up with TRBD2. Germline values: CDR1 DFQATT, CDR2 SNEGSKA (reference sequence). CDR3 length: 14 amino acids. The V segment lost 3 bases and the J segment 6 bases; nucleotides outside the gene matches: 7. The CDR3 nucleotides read TGCAGTGCTAGCGCCCCAGCGGGGGTCAATGAGCAGTTCTTC. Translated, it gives CSASAPAGVNEQFF.